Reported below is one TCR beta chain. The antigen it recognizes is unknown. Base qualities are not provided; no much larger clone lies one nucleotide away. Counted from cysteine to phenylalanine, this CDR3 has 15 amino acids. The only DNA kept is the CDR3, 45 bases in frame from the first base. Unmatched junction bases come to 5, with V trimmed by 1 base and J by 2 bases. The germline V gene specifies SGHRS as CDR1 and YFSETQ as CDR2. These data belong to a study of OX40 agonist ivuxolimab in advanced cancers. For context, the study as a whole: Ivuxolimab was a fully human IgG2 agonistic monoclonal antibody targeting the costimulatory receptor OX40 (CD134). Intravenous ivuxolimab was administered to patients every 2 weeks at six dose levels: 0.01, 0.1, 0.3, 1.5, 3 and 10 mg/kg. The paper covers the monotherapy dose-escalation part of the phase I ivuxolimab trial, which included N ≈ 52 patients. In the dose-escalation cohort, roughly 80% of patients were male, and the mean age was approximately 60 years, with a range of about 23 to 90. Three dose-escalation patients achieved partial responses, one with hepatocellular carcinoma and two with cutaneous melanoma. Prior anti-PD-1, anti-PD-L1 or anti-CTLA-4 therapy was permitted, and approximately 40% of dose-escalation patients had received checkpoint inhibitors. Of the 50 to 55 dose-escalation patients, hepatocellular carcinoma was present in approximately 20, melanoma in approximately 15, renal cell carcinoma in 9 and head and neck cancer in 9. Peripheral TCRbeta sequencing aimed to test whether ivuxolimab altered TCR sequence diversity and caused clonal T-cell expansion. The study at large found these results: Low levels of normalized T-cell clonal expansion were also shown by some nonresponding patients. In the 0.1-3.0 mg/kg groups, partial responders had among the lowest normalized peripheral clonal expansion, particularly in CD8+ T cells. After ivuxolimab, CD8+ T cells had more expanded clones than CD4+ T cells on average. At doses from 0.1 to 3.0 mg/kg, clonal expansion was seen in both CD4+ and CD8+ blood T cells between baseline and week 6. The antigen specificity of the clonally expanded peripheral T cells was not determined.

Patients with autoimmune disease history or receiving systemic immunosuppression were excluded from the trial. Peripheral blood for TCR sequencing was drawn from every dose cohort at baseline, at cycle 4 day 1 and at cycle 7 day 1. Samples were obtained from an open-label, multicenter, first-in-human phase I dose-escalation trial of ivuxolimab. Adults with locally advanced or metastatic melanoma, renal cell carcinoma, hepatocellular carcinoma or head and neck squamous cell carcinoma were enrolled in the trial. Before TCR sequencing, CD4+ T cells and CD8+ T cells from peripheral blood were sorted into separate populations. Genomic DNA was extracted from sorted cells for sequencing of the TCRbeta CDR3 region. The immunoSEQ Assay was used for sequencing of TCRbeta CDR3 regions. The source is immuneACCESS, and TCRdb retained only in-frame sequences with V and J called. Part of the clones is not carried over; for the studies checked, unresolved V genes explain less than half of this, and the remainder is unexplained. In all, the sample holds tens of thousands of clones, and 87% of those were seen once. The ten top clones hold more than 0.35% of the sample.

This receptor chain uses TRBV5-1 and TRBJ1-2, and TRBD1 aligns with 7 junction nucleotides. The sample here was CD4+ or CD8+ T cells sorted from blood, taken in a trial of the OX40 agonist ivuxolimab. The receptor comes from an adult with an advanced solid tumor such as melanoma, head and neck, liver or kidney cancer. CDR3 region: CASSLLGGGNYGYTF. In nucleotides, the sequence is TGCGCCAGCAGCTTGCTAGGAGGGGGCAACTATGGCTACACCTTC. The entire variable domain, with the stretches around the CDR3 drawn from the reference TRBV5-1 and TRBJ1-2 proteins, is KAGVTQTPRYLIKTRGQQVTLSCSPISGHRSVSWYQQTPGQGLQFLFEYFSETQRNKGNFPGRFSGRQFSNSRSEMNVSTLELGDSALYLCASSLLGGGNYGYTFGSGTRLTVV.